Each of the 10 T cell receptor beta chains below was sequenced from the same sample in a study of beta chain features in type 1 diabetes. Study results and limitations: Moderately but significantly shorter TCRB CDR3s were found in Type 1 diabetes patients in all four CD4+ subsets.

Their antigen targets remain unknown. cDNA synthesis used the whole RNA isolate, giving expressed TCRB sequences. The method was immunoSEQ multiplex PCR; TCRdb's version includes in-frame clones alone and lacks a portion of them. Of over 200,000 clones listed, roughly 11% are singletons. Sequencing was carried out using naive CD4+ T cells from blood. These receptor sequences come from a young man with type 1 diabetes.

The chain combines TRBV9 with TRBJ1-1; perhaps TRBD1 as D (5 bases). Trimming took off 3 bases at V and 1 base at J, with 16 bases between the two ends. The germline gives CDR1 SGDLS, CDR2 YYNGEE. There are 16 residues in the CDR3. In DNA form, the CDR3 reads TGTGCCAGCAGCGCTATGACAGAAATATGGAACACTGAAGCTTTCTTT. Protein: CASSAMTEIWNTEAFF.

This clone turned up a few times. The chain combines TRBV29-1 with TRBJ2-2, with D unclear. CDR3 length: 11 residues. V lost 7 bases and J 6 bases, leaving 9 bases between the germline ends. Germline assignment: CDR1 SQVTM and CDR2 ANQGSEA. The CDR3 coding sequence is TGCAGCGCCGGTCTGCCCGGGGAGCTGTTTTTT. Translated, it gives CSAGLPGELFF.

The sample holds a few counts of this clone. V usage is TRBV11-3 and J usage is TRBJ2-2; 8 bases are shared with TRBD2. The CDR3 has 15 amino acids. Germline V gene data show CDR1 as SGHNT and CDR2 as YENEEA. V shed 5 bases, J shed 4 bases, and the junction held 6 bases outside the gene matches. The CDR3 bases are TGTGCCAGCAGCCCACGGGGGGGGCCCACCGGGGAGCTGTTTTTT. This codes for CASSPRGGPTGELFF.

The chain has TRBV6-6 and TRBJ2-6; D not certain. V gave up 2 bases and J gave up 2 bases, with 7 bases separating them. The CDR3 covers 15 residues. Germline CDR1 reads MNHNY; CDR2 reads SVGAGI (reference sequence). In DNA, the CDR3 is TGTGCCAGCAGTTACACGGTAGCTGGGGCCAACGTCCTGACTTTC. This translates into CASSYTVAGANVLTF.

CDR3 region: CASNGQGRTGELFF. The CDR3 coding sequence is TGTGCCAGCAACGGACAGGGTCGTACCGGGGAGCTGTTTTTT. The J gene is TRBJ2-2, the V gene TRBV2; 8 bases are shared with TRBD1. The CDR3 is 14 amino acids. Germline values: CDR1 SNHLY, CDR2 FYNNEI. J was trimmed by 5 bases and V by 7 bases; bases with no gene match: 6.

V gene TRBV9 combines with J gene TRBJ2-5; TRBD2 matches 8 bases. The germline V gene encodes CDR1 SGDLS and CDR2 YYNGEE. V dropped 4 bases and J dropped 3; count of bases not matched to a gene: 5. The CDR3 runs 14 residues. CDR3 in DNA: TGTGCCAGCAGCACTACAGCGGGGGAAGAGACCCAGTACTTC. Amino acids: CASSTTAGEETQYF.

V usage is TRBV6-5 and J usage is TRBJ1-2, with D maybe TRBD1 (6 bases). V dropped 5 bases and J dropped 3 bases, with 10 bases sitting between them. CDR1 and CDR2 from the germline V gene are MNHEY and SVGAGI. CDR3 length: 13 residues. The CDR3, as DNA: TGTGCCAGCAGTCTCCGGACAGACTATGGCTACACCTTC. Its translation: CASSLRTDYGYTF.

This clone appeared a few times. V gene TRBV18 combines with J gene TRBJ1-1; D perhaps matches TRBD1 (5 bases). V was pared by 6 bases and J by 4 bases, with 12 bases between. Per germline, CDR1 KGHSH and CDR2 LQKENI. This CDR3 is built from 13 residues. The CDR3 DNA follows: TGTGCCAGCTCCCAGGGTTTGAGCACTGAAGCTTTCTTT. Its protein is CASSQGLSTEAFF.

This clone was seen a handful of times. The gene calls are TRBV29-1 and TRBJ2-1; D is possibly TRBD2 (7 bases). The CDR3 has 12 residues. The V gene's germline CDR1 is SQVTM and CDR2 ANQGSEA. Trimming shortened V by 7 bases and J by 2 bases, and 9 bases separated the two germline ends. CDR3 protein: CSGGGPYNEQFF. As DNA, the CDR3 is TGCAGCGGGGGGGGGCCCTACAATGAGCAGTTCTTC.

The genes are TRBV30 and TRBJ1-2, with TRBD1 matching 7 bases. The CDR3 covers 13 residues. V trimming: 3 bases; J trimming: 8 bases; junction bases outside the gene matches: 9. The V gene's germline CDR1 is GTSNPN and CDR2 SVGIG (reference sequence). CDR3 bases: TGTGCCTGGAGCCCCGGACAGGCATCAGGCTACACCTTC. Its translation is CAWSPGQASGYTF.